A single sample is the source of the 14 T cell receptor beta chains below, sequenced in a study of cytomegalovirus exposure and HLA in healthy donors. PCR employed 60 Vbeta and 13 Jbeta primers. TCRdb keeps only in-frame clones here, not all; method: immunoSEQ multiplex PCR. Of over 120,000 clones in the sample, over 65% were seen once. Material for sequencing was PBMCs. The receptors here all came from a female donor in good health and CMV-seronegative.

This chain connects TRBV9 to TRBJ2-3; 9 positions match TRBD1. The germline V gene has CDR1 SGDLS and CDR2 YYNGEE. This CDR3 is built from 18 residues. Losses at the gene ends were 3 bases for V and 4 bases for J; bases not matched to a gene: 15. As DNA, the CDR3 is TGTGCCAGCAGCGCTTCTCTAATCGACAGGGGGAGAGCAGATACGCAGTATTTT. As protein: CASSASLIDRGRADTQYF.

The chain couples TRBV27 to TRBJ2-5, with a weak D call TRBD1 (7 bases). The tail of the sequence fits TRBJ2-7 better, so the J call may be wrong. CDR3 length: 13 residues. In germline, CDR1 is MNHEY, CDR2 SMNVEV (reference sequence). Here the CDR3 DNA reads TGTGCCAGCAGTTTGTTCAGGGGGGACGAGCAGTACTTC. This codes for CASSLFRGDEQYF.

This chain joins TRBV5-1 and TRBJ2-1, with TRBD2 matching over 12 bases. This CDR3 contains 15 residues. V shed 4 bases, J shed 2 bases, and the junction held 1 base outside the gene matches. The V gene's germline CDR1 is SGHRS and CDR2 YFSETQ. In DNA form, the CDR3 reads TGCGCCAGCAGCCCTAGCGGGGGGGCCTACAATGAGCAGTTCTTC. This translates into CASSPSGGAYNEQFF. Drawing the rest from reference TRBV5-1 and TRBJ2-1, the complete variable domain is KAGVTQTPRYLIKTRGQQVTLSCSPISGHRSVSWYQQTPGQGLQFLFEYFSETQRNKGNFPGRFSGRQFSNSRSEMNVSTLELGDSALYLCASSPSGGAYNEQFFGPGTRLTVL.

The chain employs TRBV5-1 and TRBJ2-2; maybe TRBD1 (6 bases). The CDR3 runs to 14 residues. CDR1 is SGHRS and CDR2 is YFSETQ in the germline V gene. V was cut by 4 bases and J by 8 bases, with 15 bases left in between. The chain's CDR3 is CASSLRQDEGELFF. CDR3 nucleotides: TGCGCCAGCAGCCTAAGACAGGATGAGGGGGAGCTGTTTTTT.

This clone was recorded once. The chain links TRBV7-9 to TRBJ2-1; 11 bases are shared with TRBD2. Germline CDR1 is SEHNR and CDR2 is FQNEAQ (reference sequence). The CDR3 extends over 16 amino acids. V lost 2 bases, J lost 5 bases, and 5 bases stayed unmatched. The CDR3 protein is CASSLWPTSGDNEQFF. As DNA, the CDR3 is TGTGCCAGCAGCTTATGGCCGACTAGCGGGGACAATGAGCAGTTCTTC.

V usage is TRBV28 and J usage is TRBJ1-1; 10 bases line up with TRBD1. Germline CDR1 and CDR2: MDHEN and SYDVKM. The CDR3 loop spans 14 amino acids. Trimming at V came to 6 bases and at J to 5 bases, leaving 6 bases not matched to a gene. CDR3 coding DNA: TGTGCCAGCAGGACAGGGGGCGGGGGGACTGAAGCTTTCTTT. Its protein product is CASRTGGGGTEAFF.

This chain uses TRBV7-9 with TRBJ1-1; TRBD1 matches 9 bases. The length of the CDR3 is 17 residues. V lost 2 bases and J lost 2; bases outside the gene matches: 9. Germline-derived CDR1 and CDR2 are SEHNR and FQNEAQ (reference sequence). The CDR3 region has the DNA TGTGCCAGCAGCTTATGGTGGACAGGGGAGCGTAACACTGAAGCTTTCTTT. It specifies CASSLWWTGERNTEAFF. The full variable domain, rest sourced from reference TRBV7-9 and TRBJ1-1, is DTGVSQNPRHKITKRGQNVTFRCDPISEHNRLYWYRQTLGQGPEFLTYFQNEAQLEKSRLLSDRFSAERPKGSFSTLEIQRTEQGDSAMYLCASSLWWTGERNTEAFFGQGTRLTVV.

This clone was seen more than once but under ten times. The rearrangement uses TRBV28 and TRBJ2-7; the D gene is possibly TRBD2 (6 bases). Between the trimmed V and J ends, which lost 7 bases and 6 bases, there was a span of 22 bases. CDR3 size: 15 residues. In germline, CDR1 is MDHEN, CDR2 SYDVKM. CDR3 nucleotide sequence: TGTGCCAGCAACCGAGGGCGGGAACGACTGGCCGAGCAGTACTTC. Amino acids: CASNRGRERLAEQYF.

The J gene is TRBJ2-3, the V gene TRBV29-1; 9 bases match TRBD2. CDR1 SQVTM and CDR2 ANQGSEA come from the germline V gene. This CDR3 is 15 amino acids long. The junction had 13 bases not matched to a gene; V was cut back by 4 bases and J by 8 bases. The CDR3 sequence: CSVVKLAGRGGTQYF. The CDR3 nucleotides read TGCAGCGTTGTTAAGCTAGCGGGGAGAGGGGGTACGCAGTATTTT.

This chain connects TRBV5-4 to TRBJ1-4; D perhaps matches TRBD1 (6 bases). V shed 8 bases and J shed 4 bases, with 12 bases lying between them. Germline CDR1 SGHNT, CDR2 YYREEE (reference sequence). The CDR3 covers 13 residues. In DNA, the CDR3 is TGTGCCAGTCAGCGGGACATTAATGAAAAACTGTTTTTT. It translates to CASQRDINEKLFF.

The J gene is TRBJ2-7, the V gene TRBV5-1, with TRBD2 identical over 12 bases. Germline-derived CDR1 and CDR2 are SGHRS and YFSETQ. The V segment lost 0 bases and the J segment 1 base; nucleotides outside the gene matches: 5. The CDR3 totals 17 residues. Here the CDR3 DNA reads TGCGCCAGCAGCTTGGGGTCTAGCGGGAGGGTGTCCTACGAGCAGTACTTC. Encoded protein: CASSLGSSGRVSYEQYF.

The chain is built from TRBV7-2 and TRBJ1-1; D is unclear. Germline loops: CDR1 SGHTA, CDR2 FQGNSA. Deletions cut 6 bases from V and 10 bases from J, with 21 bases between. This CDR3 is 14 amino acids long. CDR3 amino acids: CASRSFNGGVGAFF. The CDR3 DNA reads as TGTGCCAGCAGGAGTTTTAACGGCGGTGTGGGAGCTTTCTTT.

V and J are TRBV5-1 and TRBJ2-5; 9 bases match TRBD1. TRBJ2-7 explains the end of the DNA better; the J call may be wrong. This CDR3 comprises 14 residues. Per germline, CDR1 SGHRS and CDR2 YFSETQ. The CDR3 DNA reads TGCGCCAGCAGCTTGGACAGGGGGCTTAACGAGCAGTACTTC. Amino acids: CASSLDRGLNEQYF.

J is TRBJ1-1 and V is TRBV2; D is uncertain. The CDR3 sequence is 13 residues long. The V and J ends lost 3 bases and 5 bases respectively, with 10 bases between them. Germline V lookup: CDR1 SNHLY, CDR2 FYNNEI. The CDR3 loop is CASSDRRPTEAFF. The CDR3, as DNA: TGTGCCAGCAGTGACCGGCGGCCTACTGAAGCTTTCTTT.